This TCR beta chain originates from a study of PD-L1 blockade in urothelial cancer. The overall study: Patients began atezolizumab, 1,200 mg intravenously every 3 weeks, at some point between 2013 and 2014.

The CDR3 spans 12 residues. Trimming took off 1 base at V and 12 bases at J, with 13 bases between the two ends. The germline gives CDR1 GTSNPN, CDR2 SVGIG (reference sequence). The time point is: pretreatment peripheral blood. Repertoires were generated with immunoSEQ multiplex PCR, while TCRdb's copy carries only in-frame clones and drops some. This sample has some 90,000 clones, with more than 80% found just once. Sequencing used PBMCs, obtained around atezolizumab (anti-PD-L1) treatment. V is TRBV30 and J is TRBJ1-5; D call uncertain. The TCR was taken from a woman older than 75 with urothelial cancer. The CDR3 DNA reads TGTGCCTGGAGTGCACTGACACTAGACCAGCATTTT. This encodes CAWSALTLDQHF.